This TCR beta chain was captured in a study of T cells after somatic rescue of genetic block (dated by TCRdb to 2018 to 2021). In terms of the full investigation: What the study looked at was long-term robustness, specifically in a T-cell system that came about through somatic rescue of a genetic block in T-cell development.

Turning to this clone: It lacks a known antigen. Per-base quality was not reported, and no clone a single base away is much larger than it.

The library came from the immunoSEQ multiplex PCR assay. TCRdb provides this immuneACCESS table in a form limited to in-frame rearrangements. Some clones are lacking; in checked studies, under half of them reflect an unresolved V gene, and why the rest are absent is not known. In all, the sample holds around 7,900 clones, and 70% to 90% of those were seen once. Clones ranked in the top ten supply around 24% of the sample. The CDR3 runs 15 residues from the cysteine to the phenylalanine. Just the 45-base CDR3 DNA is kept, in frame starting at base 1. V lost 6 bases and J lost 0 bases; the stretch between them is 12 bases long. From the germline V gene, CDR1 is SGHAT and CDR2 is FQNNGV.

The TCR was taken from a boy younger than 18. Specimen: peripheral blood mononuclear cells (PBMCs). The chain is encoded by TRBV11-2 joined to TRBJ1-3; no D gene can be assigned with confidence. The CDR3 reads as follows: CASRPRARSGNTIYF. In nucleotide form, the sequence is TGTGCCAGCAGACCCCGTGCCCGCTCTGGAAACACCATATATTTT.